One and the same sample provided the 21 T cell receptor beta chains below, sequenced in a study of cytomegalovirus exposure and HLA in healthy donors. The PCR contained 60 Vbeta and 13 Jbeta primers. Libraries were prepared by immunoSEQ multiplex PCR; TCRdb keeps only in-frame clonotypes and omits some of them. The repertoire holds 150,000 to 200,000 clones, with 75% to 85% as singletons. The sequencing sample was made of PBMCs. These receptors were obtained from a man aged 18 to 30 in good health and CMV-seronegative.

The V gene is TRBV30, the J gene TRBJ1-4, with D hard to call. Germline values: CDR1 GTSNPN, CDR2 SVGIG (reference sequence). V was clipped by 3 bases and J by 8 bases, with 10 bases between them. The CDR3 extends over 12 amino acids. The CDR3 loop is CAWRRSGEKLFF. CDR3 coding DNA: TGTGCCTGGAGGAGGTCTGGCGAAAAACTGTTTTTT.

The chain is built from TRBV6-4 and TRBJ1-2; 9 bases are a match to TRBD1. Trimming took 2 bases from V and 14 from J; bases not matched to a gene: 18. CDR1 MRHNA and CDR2 SNTAGT come from the germline V gene. The CDR3 is made up of 16 amino acids. The CDR3 DNA follows: TGTGCCAGCAGTGACCCCCCAGGGGGGGGGACAGGGCCTCTAACCTTC. As protein: CASSDPPGGGTGPLTF.

This chain connects TRBV2 to TRBJ2-7; D may be TRBD2 (6 bases). V was trimmed by 3 bases and J by 1 base, leaving 13 bases between them. The germline CDR1 and CDR2 sequences are SNHLY and FYNNEI. The CDR3 totals 15 residues. The CDR3 is CASSEGSDYSYEQYF. The CDR3 bases are TGTGCCAGCAGTGAGGGCTCGGACTATTCCTACGAGCAGTACTTC.

The chain is built from TRBV10-3 and TRBJ2-2, with D possibly TRBD2 on 6 matching bases. Trimming cost V 4 bases and J 4 bases, with 7 bases left between them. CDR1 and CDR2 (germline): ENHRY, SYGVKD. The CDR3 is made up of 13 amino acids. The CDR3, as DNA: TGTGCCATCAGTGGGGACTCCACCGGGGAGCTGTTTTTT. This encodes CAISGDSTGELFF.

The CDR3 nucleotides read TGCGCCAGCAGCCAAGTGGCCAGGGGGGCCCCAAATGAAAAACTGTTTTTT. This codes for CASSQVARGAPNEKLFF. V gene TRBV4-3 combines with J gene TRBJ1-4; 7 positions agree with TRBD1. The CDR3 extends over 17 amino acids. The J segment lost 5 bases and the V segment lost 1 base, leaving 10 bases of the junction unmatched. The V gene's germline CDR1 is LGHNA and CDR2 YSLEER.

This chain uses TRBV9 with TRBJ2-3; D may be TRBD2 (6 bases). Germline assignment: CDR1 SGDLS and CDR2 YYNGEE. The V gene lost 0 bases and the J gene lost 2 bases, with 13 bases spanning the gap. The CDR3 length is 16 residues. The DNA for the CDR3 is TGTGCCAGCAGCGTAGATGCGGGGTCGAACACAGATACGCAGTATTTT. It encodes CASSVDAGSNTDTQYF.

The rearrangement links TRBV13 to TRBJ1-1; 7 nucleotides match TRBD1. This CDR3 contains 14 residues. Germline values: CDR1 PRHDT, CDR2 FYEKMQ (reference sequence). Losses at the gene ends were 6 bases for V and 6 bases for J; bases not matched to a gene: 10. CDR3: CASSQVTGAPEAFF. For the CDR3, the DNA is TGTGCCAGCAGTCAAGTTACAGGGGCTCCTGAAGCTTTCTTT.

This chain links TRBV5-6 with TRBJ2-5, with a possible D match to TRBD2 (6 bases). V was clipped by 0 bases and J by 7 bases, with 13 bases between them. CDR1 SGHDT and CDR2 YYEEEE come from the germline V gene. The CDR3 runs to 14 residues. CDR3 sequence: CASSLGSAGGTQYF. The DNA of the CDR3 is TGTGCCAGCAGCTTGGGGTCAGCGGGCGGGACCCAGTACTTC.

The V call is TRBV7-2, the J call TRBJ2-7, with 10 bases lining up with TRBD2. CDR3 size: 16 residues. V shed 0 bases, J shed 4 bases, and the junction held 6 bases outside the gene matches. The V gene's germline CDR1 is SGHTA and CDR2 FQGNSA. The CDR3 bases are TGTGCCAGCAGCTTAGCACTAGCGGGGAAATCGTACGAGCAGTACTTC. It encodes CASSLALAGKSYEQYF.

The chain recombines TRBV10-3 with TRBJ2-7, with D possibly TRBD1 on 5 matching bases. CDR1 ENHRY and CDR2 SYGVKD come from the germline V gene. The V and J ends lost 2 bases and 2 bases respectively, with 7 bases between them. The CDR3 is made up of 13 amino acids. The CDR3 sequence: CAISEAGTYEQYF. The CDR3 DNA reads TGTGCCATCAGTGAGGCAGGGACCTACGAGCAGTACTTC.

This CDR3 is CASRGQVSTYEQYF. For the CDR3, the DNA is TGTGCCAGCAGAGGACAGGTATCAACCTACGAGCAGTACTTC. The chain employs TRBV2 and TRBJ2-7; TRBD1 matches 7 bases. The CDR3 has 14 amino acids. Unmatched junction bases numbered 7, after V lost 6 bases and J lost 2 bases. The germline V gene has CDR1 SNHLY and CDR2 FYNNEI.

This chain's CDR3 is CAWSVYPREGEQFF. CDR3 in DNA: TGTGCCTGGAGCGTATACCCTCGAGAGGGCGAGCAGTTCTTC. This sequence joins TRBV30 and TRBJ2-1, with a tentative D call TRBD2 (5 bases). V was cut by 3 bases and J by 10 bases, with 19 bases left in between. Per germline, CDR1 GTSNPN and CDR2 SVGIG (reference sequence). The CDR3 loop spans 14 amino acids.

V is TRBV6-1 and J is TRBJ2-5; TRBD1 might be the D (6 bases). The last part of the DNA fits TRBJ2-7 better; the J call may be wrong. CDR1 and CDR2 (germline): MNHNS, SASEGT. The CDR3 is 14 amino acids. The CDR3, as DNA: TGTGCCAGCAGCAAGGACAGAGGTTCCTACGAGCAGTACTTC. Translating it yields CASSKDRGSYEQYF.

CDR3 sequence reads: CASSYDRVVFSYEQYF. The CDR3 DNA is TGTGCCAGCAGCTACGACAGGGTGGTGTTCTCCTACGAGCAGTACTTC. This chain connects TRBV6-5 to TRBJ2-7, with 7 bases that match TRBD1. V shed 6 bases and J 0 bases; nucleotides not matched to a gene: 11. This CDR3 has 16 amino acids. Germline lookup yields CDR1 MNHEY and CDR2 SVGAGI.

V usage is TRBV15 and J usage is TRBJ1-1, with 7 bases matching TRBD1. This CDR3 has 17 amino acids. The J segment lost 0 bases and the V segment lost 4 bases, leaving 11 bases of the junction unmatched. Germline V gives CDR1 LNHNV, CDR2 YYDKDF (reference sequence). CDR3 sequence reads: CATSIESVDRVNTEAFF. CDR3 DNA: TGTGCCACCAGCATTGAATCAGTAGACAGGGTGAACACTGAAGCTTTCTTT.

This chain uses TRBV2 with TRBJ1-1, with TRBD1 matching over 9 bases. This CDR3 contains 13 residues. Per germline, CDR1 SNHLY and CDR2 FYNNEI. V trimming: 6 bases; J trimming: 5 bases; junction bases outside the gene matches: 4. The chain's CDR3 is CASSGTGSTEAFF. Written as DNA, the CDR3 is TGTGCCAGCAGCGGGACAGGGTCTACTGAAGCTTTCTTT.

The chain couples TRBV7-8 to TRBJ2-1; TRBD2 agrees at 8 bases. Trimming took 2 bases from V and 3 from J; bases not matched to a gene: 3. The CDR3 has 15 residues. Germline V gives CDR1 SGHVS, CDR2 FQNEAQ. The CDR3 reads CASSLRRGDYNEQFF. The CDR3 bases are TGTGCCAGCAGCTTACGGCGGGGGGACTACAATGAGCAGTTCTTC.

V usage is TRBV4-3 and J usage is TRBJ2-1; 11 bases line up with TRBD2. J lost 3 bases, V lost 4 bases, and 14 bases had no gene match. Germline CDR1 and CDR2: LGHNA and YSLEER. The CDR3 extends over 19 amino acids. The CDR3 loop reads CASSRWDRATSGDYNEQFF. The CDR3 DNA sequence: TGCGCCAGCAGCCGATGGGACAGGGCGACTAGCGGGGACTACAATGAGCAGTTCTTC.

The chain recombines TRBV6-5 with TRBJ1-6, with D uncertain. V lost 7 bases and J 0 bases, leaving 10 bases between the germline ends. CDR3 size: 15 residues. Germline CDR1 MNHEY, CDR2 SVGAGI. CDR3 in amino acids: CASMWESSYNSPLHF. CDR3 sequence (DNA): TGTGCCAGCATGTGGGAGAGCTCCTATAATTCACCCCTCCACTTT.

A single count supports this clone. The gene calls are TRBV9 and TRBJ1-3; no clear D. V dropped 1 base and J dropped 0 bases, with 5 bases sitting between them. This CDR3 has 14 amino acids. The germline gives CDR1 SGDLS, CDR2 YYNGEE. The CDR3 loop is CASSVQVSGNTIYF. For the CDR3, the DNA is TGTGCCAGCAGCGTACAGGTCTCTGGAAACACCATATATTTT.

The chain links TRBV29-1 to TRBJ2-1; D is possibly TRBD1 (6 bases). CDR3 length: 17 amino acids. Trimming stripped 3 bases from V and 4 bases from J, with 22 bases between. CDR1 is SQVTM and CDR2 is ANQGSEA in the germline V gene. Written as DNA, the CDR3 is TGCAGCGTTGACAGGGGAACCCAAACCGGAATATACAATGAGCAGTTCTTC. Translation gives CSVDRGTQTGIYNEQFF.